A single sample gave rise to the 32 T cell receptor beta chains below, sequenced in a study of naive and memory T cell subsets. Both TRBC1 and TRBC2 were covered by a beta constant-region primer of two equimolar oligonucleotides. Each CDR3 protein is one row after TCRdb ran MiXCR on the UMI-ligation and nested PCR reads. The sample includes 140,000 to 150,000 distinct CDR3 sequences, about 17% of them seen just once. Material: naive CD4+ T cells from blood. The receptors here all came from a human donor in good health.

The chain has TRBV20-1 and TRBJ2-7, with D perhaps TRBD1 (5 bases). V dropped 0 bases and J dropped 1 base, with 13 bases sitting between them. The germline CDR1 and CDR2 sequences are DFQATT and SNEGSKA (reference sequence). CDR3 length: 15 residues. The CDR3 nucleotides read TGCAGTGCTAGAGATCGCAGGGCGATTTCCTACGAGCAGTACTTC. Protein: CSARDRRAISYEQYF.

The chain uses TRBV10-3 and TRBJ2-1; 7 bases agree with TRBD2. Germline V CDR1 and CDR2: ENHRY, SYGVKD. The CDR3 runs to 16 residues. After removal of 3 bases from V and 3 bases from J, the junction contained 8 bases not matched to a gene. CDR3 DNA: TGTGCCATCAGTGAACGAGCGGGGCCAGACTACAATGAGCAGTTCTTC. Protein product: CAISERAGPDYNEQFF.

The chain recombines TRBV9 with TRBJ2-3; D gene ambiguous. The CDR3 runs 14 residues. Germline V gene sequence: CDR1 SGDLS, CDR2 YYNGEE. The V end was cut by 7 bases, the J end by 1 base, with 13 bases between. The chain's CDR3 is CASALGRRTDTQYF. DNA for the CDR3: TGTGCCAGCGCCCTGGGTCGACGCACAGATACGCAGTATTTT.

This clonotype has just a few counts. In DNA, the CDR3 is TGTGCCAGCAGCTTAGGAGGGGCGGGTCAGCCCCAGCATTTT. Residues: CASSLGGAGQPQHF. This sequence joins TRBV7-2 and TRBJ1-5; D might be TRBD1 (5 bases). Looked up from germline, CDR1 is SGHTA and CDR2 is FQGNSA. V lost 1 base to trimming and J lost 6 bases, with 10 bases between them. CDR3 size: 14 residues.

In its sample, this clonotype was seen a few times. The rearrangement joins TRBV10-3 to TRBJ2-3, with TRBD1 identical over 8 bases. The CDR3 sequence is 14 residues long. Germline V gene lookup returns CDR1 ENHRY and CDR2 SYGVKD. With V trimmed by 6 bases and J by 3 bases, 5 bases remained unmatched. CDR3 DNA sequence: TGTGCCATCAGCTCAGGGGGCTCTACAGATACGCAGTATTTT. Protein sequence: CAISSGGSTDTQYF.

This clonotype was seen more than once but under ten times. V and J are TRBV4-1 and TRBJ2-7; perhaps TRBD1 as D (6 bases). The CDR3 sequence is 11 residues long. The germline V gene has CDR1 MGHRA and CDR2 YSYEKL. V lost 4 bases, J lost 7 bases, and 8 bases lay in between. DNA of the CDR3: TGCGCCAGCAGCCGCGGACAGGAGCAGTACTTC. The encoded protein is CASSRGQEQYF.

This chain joins TRBV19 and TRBJ2-1; 8 bases map to TRBD2. J was trimmed by 2 bases and V by 3 bases; bases with no gene match: 3. Germline CDR1 is LNHDA and CDR2 is SQIVND (reference sequence). CDR3 length equals 15 residues. The CDR3 here is CASSMGLVAYNEQFF. The CDR3 DNA is TGTGCCAGTAGTATGGGACTAGTTGCCTACAATGAGCAGTTCTTC. Filled out from reference TRBV19 and TRBJ2-1, the complete variable domain reads DGGITQSPKYLFRKEGQNVTLSCEQNLNHDAMYWYRQDPGQGLRLIYYSQIVNDFQKGDIAEGYSVSREKKESFPLTVTSAQKNPTAFYLCASSMGLVAYNEQFFGPGTRLTVL.

The CDR3 bases are TGTGCCACCACAGGGGACACTGAAGCTTTCTTT. Translating gives CATTGDTEAFF. The rearrangement uses TRBV12-3 or TRBV12-4 and TRBJ1-1, with TRBD1 matching 7 bases. J was trimmed by 3 bases and V by 10 bases; bases with no gene match: 2. This CDR3 has 11 residues.

This rearrangement joins TRBV2 to TRBJ2-2; D possibly corresponds to TRBD1 (5 bases). This CDR3 has 17 residues. The V gene lost 2 bases and the J gene lost 5 bases, with 18 bases spanning the gap. Germline assignment: CDR1 SNHLY and CDR2 FYNNEI. DNA of the CDR3: TGTGCCAGCAGTGAAAGGGGCAAACTATGGCAGACCGGGGAGCTGTTTTTT. Protein: CASSERGKLWQTGELFF.

This chain uses TRBV12-3 or TRBV12-4 with TRBJ2-1, with 8 nucleotides matching TRBD2. CDR3 length: 21 amino acids. V dropped 8 bases and J dropped 0; count of bases not matched to a gene: 24. The CDR3: CASSLPGGLAGFRSSYNEQFF. The CDR3 DNA sequence: TGTGCCAGCTCACTCCCGGGGGGGCTAGCGGGCTTTAGGAGCTCCTACAATGAGCAGTTCTTC.

The V call is TRBV10-3, the J call TRBJ2-3; the D call may be TRBD1 or TRBD2 (6 bases each). Between the trimmed V and J ends, which lost 10 bases and 1 base, there was a span of 15 bases. Per germline, CDR1 ENHRY and CDR2 SYGVKD. This CDR3 has 14 amino acids. This CDR3 reads CATRGGGGTDTQYF. The CDR3 DNA is TGTGCCACCAGGGGCGGCGGGGGCACAGATACGCAGTATTTT.

This clonotype has just a few counts. The chain employs TRBV7-2 and TRBJ2-2; 7 nucleotides agree with TRBD2. V lost 5 bases and J lost 5; bases outside the gene matches: 11. Germline V gene lookup returns CDR1 SGHTA and CDR2 FQGNSA. This CDR3 contains 16 residues. CDR3 bases: TGTGCCAGCAGCCCCAATTCTCTAGCGGAAACCGGGGAGCTGTTTTTT. It yields the protein CASSPNSLAETGELFF. Combining the CDR3 with reference TRBV7-2 and TRBJ2-2 gives the whole variable domain GAGVSQSPSNKVTEKGKDVELRCDPISGHTALYWYRQSLGQGLEFLIYFQGNSAPDKSGLPSDRFSAERTGGSVSTLTIQRTQQEDSAVYLCASSPNSLAETGELFFGEGSRLTVL.

In this sample, this clonotype turned up once. The gene calls are TRBV14 and TRBJ1-2, with D perhaps TRBD1 (6 bases). V dropped 1 base and J dropped 0 bases, with 12 bases sitting between them. The germline V gene encodes CDR1 SGHDN and CDR2 FVKESK. The CDR3 covers 16 residues. The CDR3 loop reads CASSQVGGTSNYGYTF. Written as DNA, the CDR3 is TGTGCCAGCAGCCAAGTAGGGGGGACATCTAACTATGGCTACACCTTC.

This clonotype has more than one count but fewer than ten. The rearrangement joins TRBV6-5 to TRBJ2-7; 16 bases agree with TRBD2. CDR3 length equals 18 residues. The trim removed 5 bases at V and 2 bases at J, leaving 9 bases unmatched. Germline loops: CDR1 MNHEY, CDR2 SVGAGI. The CDR3 bases are TGTGCCAGCAGTCGAGGGACTAGCGGGAGGGCCGGCACCTACGAGCAGTACTTC. As protein: CASSRGTSGRAGTYEQYF.

The V and J genes are TRBV15 and TRBJ1-3; D is unresolved. This CDR3 region has 12 residues. Trimming shortened V by 2 bases and J by 2 bases, and 1 base separated the two germline ends. CDR1 is LNHNV and CDR2 is YYDKDF in the germline V gene (reference sequence). CDR3 sequence reads: CATSRTGNTIYF. DNA for the CDR3: TGTGCCACCAGCAGAACTGGAAACACCATATATTTT.

This clonotype appeared a few times. The chain joins TRBV28 to TRBJ2-5; no clear D gene. Trimming left V 5 bases short and J 4 bases short, with 17 bases between. This CDR3 region has 15 residues. CDR1 and CDR2 (germline): MDHEN, SYDVKM. The CDR3 here is CASSPRSVLGETQYF. The DNA for the CDR3 is TGTGCCAGCAGTCCACGGTCAGTTTTGGGAGAGACCCAGTACTTC.

This clonotype was detected only a few times. V and J are TRBV5-1 and TRBJ2-2; the match to TRBD1 covers 7 bases. CDR1 is SGHRS and CDR2 is YFSETQ in the germline V gene. This CDR3 region has 14 residues. The V segment lost 7 bases and the J segment 7 bases; nucleotides outside the gene matches: 10. CDR3 nucleotides: TGCGCCAGCGGCCGGGACAGCAGCGGCGGGGAGCTGTTTTTT. Its protein product is CASGRDSSGGELFF.

This clonotype was found many times. The chain links TRBV7-2 to TRBJ1-2; a weak D match, TRBD1 (5 bases). The CDR3 loop spans 15 amino acids. Per germline, CDR1 SGHTA and CDR2 FQGNSA. Trimming took off 6 bases at V and 0 bases at J, with 14 bases between the two ends. In DNA, the CDR3 is TGTGCCAGCAGTCCAGGGTCCCCCTCTAACTATGGCTACACCTTC. Encoded protein: CASSPGSPSNYGYTF.

The chain uses TRBV6-5 and TRBJ2-6, with 10 bases fitting TRBD1. The V gene end was trimmed by 5 bases and the J gene end by 4 bases; junction bases not matched to a gene: 14. Per germline, CDR1 MNHEY and CDR2 SVGAGI. This CDR3 comprises 19 residues. The CDR3 sequence is CASSRQTGGVSSGANVLTF. The CDR3 DNA sequence: TGTGCCAGCAGTCGCCAGACAGGGGGCGTCTCCTCCGGGGCCAACGTCCTGACTTTC.

This clonotype was observed a few times. This rearrangement joins TRBV11-3 to TRBJ2-1; tentative D call: TRBD2 (5 bases). V was pared by 2 bases and J by 11 bases, with 10 bases between. Per germline, CDR1 SGHNT and CDR2 YENEEA. The CDR3 loop spans 12 amino acids. Written as DNA, the CDR3 is TGTGCCAGCAGCTTATTGAGGACTCAGCAGTTCTTC. It is translated as CASSLLRTQQFF.

V usage is TRBV7-8 and J usage is TRBJ1-3, with D perhaps TRBD1 (5 bases). Germline CDR1 and CDR2: SGHVS and FQNEAQ. The CDR3 runs to 17 residues. Trimming took 5 bases from V and 1 from J, leaving 18 bases between them. The CDR3, as DNA: TGTGCCAGCAGCCTACGTCGGGGGGAAGGTTCTGGAAACACCATATATTTT. Translation: CASSLRRGEGSGNTIYF.

This clonotype was observed a handful of times. This chain uses TRBV7-2 with TRBJ2-5, with TRBD1 as a possible D gene (6 bases). This CDR3 region has 14 residues. Germline assignment: CDR1 SGHTA and CDR2 FQGNSA. V lost 1 base to trimming and J lost 3 bases, with 9 bases between them. The CDR3 protein is CASSLVYREETQYF. CDR3 bases: TGTGCCAGCAGCTTAGTGTACAGGGAAGAGACCCAGTACTTC. Complete variable domain (other parts from reference TRBV7-2 and TRBJ2-5): GAGVSQSPSNKVTEKGKDVELRCDPISGHTALYWYRQSLGQGLEFLIYFQGNSAPDKSGLPSDRFSAERTGGSVSTLTIQRTQQEDSAVYLCASSLVYREETQYFGPGTRLLVL.

The rearrangement uses TRBV5-1 and TRBJ2-3; TRBD2 matches 8 bases. Germline values: CDR1 SGHRS, CDR2 YFSETQ. The CDR3 is 17 residues long. J gave up 6 bases and V 3 bases, and 15 bases lay outside the gene matches. DNA of the CDR3: TGCGCCAGCAGCTCCCTTGGGAGCGGGAGCGCTGCGGATACGCAGTATTTT. Its protein product is CASSSLGSGSAADTQYF.

The chain employs TRBV20-1 and TRBJ2-1, with 10 bases matching TRBD2. The V gene's germline CDR1 is DFQATT and CDR2 SNEGSKA (reference sequence). The CDR3 has 13 residues. V lost 8 bases to trimming and J lost 6 bases; unmatched junction nucleotides: 7. CDR3 nucleotide sequence: TGCAGTAGACCGGGACTAGCGAGCAATGAGCAGTTCTTC. This translates into CSRPGLASNEQFF.

The table lists this clonotype with a few counts. The V call is TRBV6-2 or TRBV6-3, the J call TRBJ1-2, with D possibly matching TRBD1 (6 bases). Per the germline V gene, CDR1 is MNHEY and CDR2 is SVGEGT. This CDR3 region has 13 residues. With 6 bases removed from V and 4 bases from J, the gap between germline ends came to 12 bases. CDR3 amino acids: CASSQQGPYGYTF. The CDR3 DNA sequence: TGTGCCAGCAGCCAACAGGGTCCCTATGGCTACACCTTC.

This clonotype was seen a handful of times. The rearrangement uses TRBV6-5 and TRBJ2-5; no clear D. CDR3 length equals 12 residues. Looked up from germline, CDR1 is MNHEY and CDR2 is SVGAGI. The ends were cut back, 8 bases at V and 5 bases at J, with 12 bases in the middle. CDR3 DNA sequence: TGTGCCAGCCAAGACATAGGGGAGACCCAGTACTTC. Protein: CASQDIGETQYF.

This clonotype was seen ten or more times. The rearrangement links TRBV20-1 to TRBJ2-7; D is undetermined. The V end was cut by 5 bases, the J end by 3 bases, with 11 bases between. CDR1 is DFQATT and CDR2 is SNEGSKA in the germline V gene (reference sequence). The CDR3 contains 12 residues. The CDR3 region is CSAAQAFYEQYF. The DNA of the CDR3 is TGCAGTGCTGCGCAGGCGTTCTACGAGCAGTACTTC.

The J gene is TRBJ2-7, the V gene TRBV5-5; 7 nucleotides match TRBD1. CDR3 size: 14 residues. The V gene end was trimmed by 4 bases and the J gene end by 2 bases; junction bases not matched to a gene: 6. Per germline, CDR1 SGHKS and CDR2 YYEKEE (reference sequence). CDR3 in DNA: TGTGCCAGCAGCCTCCCGGGACAGACCTACGAGCAGTACTTC. It translates to CASSLPGQTYEQYF.

This chain joins TRBV3-1 and TRBJ2-1; a weak D match, TRBD2 (5 bases). CDR3 length equals 14 residues. V lost 1 base to trimming and J lost 2 bases, with 6 bases between them. CDR1 LGHDT and CDR2 YNNKEL come from the germline V gene (reference sequence). CDR3 DNA sequence: TGTGCCAGCAGCCAAGGGAGGCCCTACAATGAGCAGTTCTTC. As protein: CASSQGRPYNEQFF.

The rearrangement joins TRBV7-2 to TRBJ2-1; 10 bases agree with TRBD2. There are 15 residues in the CDR3. Losses at the gene ends were 4 bases for V and 5 bases for J; bases not matched to a gene: 5. Germline loops: CDR1 SGHTA, CDR2 FQGNSA. For the CDR3, the DNA is TGTGCCAGCAGCTCTCTAGCGGGAGTTCACAATGAGCAGTTCTTC. It specifies CASSSLAGVHNEQFF.

This clonotype appeared a few times. The CDR3 spells CASSPRATTVNNIQYF. The CDR3 region has the DNA TGTGCCAGCAGCCCCAGGGCGACGACAGTTAACAACATTCAGTACTTC. The chain couples TRBV7-2 to TRBJ2-4; weak D call: TRBD1 (5 bases). This CDR3 spans 16 amino acids. Germline lookup yields CDR1 SGHTA and CDR2 FQGNSA. V was pared by 5 bases and J by 7 bases, with 21 bases between. Together with reference TRBV7-2 and TRBJ2-4, the CDR3 gives the full variable domain: GAGVSQSPSNKVTEKGKDVELRCDPISGHTALYWYRQSLGQGLEFLIYFQGNSAPDKSGLPSDRFSAERTGGSVSTLTIQRTQQEDSAVYLCASSPRATTVNNIQYFGAGTRLSVL.

The chain joins TRBV20-1 to TRBJ1-3, with D possibly matching TRBD1 (6 bases). Between the trimmed V and J ends, which lost 1 base and 4 bases, there was a span of 11 bases. Germline V gives CDR1 DFQATT, CDR2 SNEGSKA (reference sequence). The CDR3 extends over 14 amino acids. The DNA of the CDR3 is TGCAGTGCTAGAGCGGGTGGGACAGGAAACACCATATATTTT. Amino acid sequence: CSARAGGTGNTIYF.